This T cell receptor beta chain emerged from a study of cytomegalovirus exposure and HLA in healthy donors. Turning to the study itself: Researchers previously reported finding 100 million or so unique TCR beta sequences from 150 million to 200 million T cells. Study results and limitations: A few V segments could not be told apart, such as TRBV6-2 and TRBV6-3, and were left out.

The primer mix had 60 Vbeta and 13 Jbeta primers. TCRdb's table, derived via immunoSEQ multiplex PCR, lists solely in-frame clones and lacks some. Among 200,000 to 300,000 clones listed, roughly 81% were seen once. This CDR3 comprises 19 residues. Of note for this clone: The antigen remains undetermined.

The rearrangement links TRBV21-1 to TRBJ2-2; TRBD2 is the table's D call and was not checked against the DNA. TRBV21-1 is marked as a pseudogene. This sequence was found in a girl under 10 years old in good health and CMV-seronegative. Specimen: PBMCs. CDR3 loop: CASSKEEPGLAGNTGELFF. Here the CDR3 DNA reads TGTGCCAGCAGCAAAGAAGAGCCGGGACTAGCGGGGAACACCGGGGAGCTGTTTTTT.